This T cell receptor beta chain originates from a study of cytomegalovirus exposure and HLA in healthy donors. PCR used 60 Vbeta primers and 13 Jbeta primers. The assay was immunoSEQ multiplex PCR, and TCRdb's table has in-frame clones only and misses some. The table records fewer than 95,000 clones, less than 85% of them present only once. Germline V gene sequence: CDR1 SGDLS, CDR2 YYNGEE. The CDR3 has 17 residues. J gave up 1 base and V 0 bases, and 7 bases lay outside the gene matches. The sample taken for sequencing was PBMCs. The sequence was collected from a man aged 35 to 55 in good health and CMV-seropositive. This sequence joins TRBV9 and TRBJ2-3, with 8 bases identical to TRBD2. The CDR3 reads CASSVAIRGGRTDTQYF. CDR3 in DNA: TGTGCCAGCAGCGTAGCAATTCGGGGGGGCCGCACAGATACGCAGTATTTT.